These T cell receptor beta chains were read from a single sample in a study of identical twins. TCRdb redid the calling of the 5' RACE reads with MiXCR, one entry per CDR3 protein. The sample has 1.5 million to 2 million distinct CDR3 sequences, around 29% seen once. Sequencing input: cord blood. The source of these receptors is a newborn girl in good health. Both conserved end residues are part of each CDR3. D genes are given only for firm matches. Size tells how often a clone was seen (once, few, many) or the class of an expanded clone, and some rows leave it out.

DNA	CDR3	D	J	size	V
TGCAGTACTAGCGGGACGGCAGATACGCAGTATTTT	CSTSGTADTQYF	TRBD2	TRBJ2-3	few	TRBV20-1
TGTGCCAGCAGCGTAACCTCGTTGGGACAGGCGAGAAACACCATATATTTT	CASSVTSLGQARNTIYF	TRBD1	TRBJ1-3	NA	TRBV9
TGTGCCAGCAGTTTTCTTCAGGGCGGGAACTATGGCTACACCTTC	CASSFLQGGNYGYTF	NA	TRBJ1-2	many	TRBV12-3/TRBV12-4
TGTGCCATCAGCGGGACAAGAGGTCAGCCCCAGCATTTT	CAISGTRGQPQHF	NA	TRBJ1-5	few	TRBV10-3
TGTGCCAGCAGTGAAAGGGCTAGCGGGAATTACAATGAGCAGTACTTC	CASSERASGNYNEQYF	TRBD2	TRBJ2-7	NA	TRBV6-1
TGCAGCGTTGCCCCCAGGGCCTCCTACAATGAGCAGTTCTTC	CSVAPRASYNEQFF	NA	TRBJ2-1	NA	TRBV29-1
TGTGCCAGCATTCCAGTCTCGACCCTCATCGGGGAGCTGTTTTTT	CASIPVSTLIGELFF	NA	TRBJ2-2	NA	TRBV6-1
TGTGCCAGCAGCTTGATTGGGGTGAGCTATGGCTACACCTTC	CASSLIGVSYGYTF	NA	TRBJ1-2	NA	TRBV5-6
TGTGCCAGCAGTTCCCAATCCGGGGACACTAATGAAAAACTGTTTTTT	CASSSQSGDTNEKLFF	NA	TRBJ1-4	NA	TRBV13
TGTGCCAGCAGCCTGGACGCTAGCAATTGGAATGAGCAGTTCTTC	CASSLDASNWNEQFF	NA	TRBJ2-1	NA	TRBV27
TGTGCCAGCAGCCCCCGACTAGCGGGAGATATGTACGAGCAGTACTTC	CASSPRLAGDMYEQYF	TRBD2	TRBJ2-7	NA	TRBV3-1
TGTGCCGGCAGCACCCTCCTAGCGGGGGGGCGGACAGATACGCAGTATTTT	CAGSTLLAGGRTDTQYF	TRBD2	TRBJ2-3	NA	TRBV4-2